This T cell receptor (beta chain) is drawn from a study of shared clonotypes between healthy human individuals. Overall study results and limits: Deeper or shallower sequencing was expected to change how clonotypes are shared among donors. At large depth, rarefaction still showed sorted-subset sequencing to be incomplete. Memory subsets had estimated richness that was generally smaller than that of naive subsets. Of the naive CD4 clonotypes, approximately 5% were shared across a handful of donors.

On this clone itself: Antigen specificity is unknown.

Data came from immunoSEQ multiplex PCR; TCRdb stores just in-frame clones and leaves some out. The repertoire holds approximately 500,000 clones, less than 96% seen once, with under 0.06% in the top ten. V dropped 5 bases and J dropped 2 bases, with 9 bases sitting between them. The CDR3 is 13 residues long. Germline CDR1 and CDR2: MDHEN and SYDVKM. This receptor was obtained from a woman aged 25-40 years in good health. Source material: naive CD4+ T cells sorted from blood. Stated subset: CD45RA+ positively selected. This sequence joins TRBV28 and TRBJ1-2, with TRBD1 as a possible D gene (5 bases). CDR3 sequence: CASSRRDNYGYTF. CDR3 bases: TGTGCCAGCAGTAGACGGGACAACTATGGCTACACCTTC.